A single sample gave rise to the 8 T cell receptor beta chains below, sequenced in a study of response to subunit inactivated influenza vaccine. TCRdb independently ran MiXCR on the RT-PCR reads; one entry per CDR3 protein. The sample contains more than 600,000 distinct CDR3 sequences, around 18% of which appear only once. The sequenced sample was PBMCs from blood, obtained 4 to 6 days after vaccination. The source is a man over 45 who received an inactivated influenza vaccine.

In DNA, the CDR3 is TGTGCCAGCAGCTGGGCGTCTGGTTGGGGAGAGACCCAGTACTTC. It encodes CASSWASGWGETQYF. The chain employs TRBV11-2 and TRBJ2-5, with no clear D. The V gene's germline CDR1 is SGHAT and CDR2 FQNNGV. With 4 bases removed from V and 4 bases from J, the gap between germline ends came to 16 bases. This CDR3 has 15 residues.

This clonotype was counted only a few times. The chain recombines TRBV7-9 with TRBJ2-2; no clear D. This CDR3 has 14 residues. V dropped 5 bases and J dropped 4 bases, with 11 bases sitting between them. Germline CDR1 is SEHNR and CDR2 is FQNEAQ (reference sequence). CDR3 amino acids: CASSIQRATGELFF. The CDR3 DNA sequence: TGTGCCAGCAGCATACAAAGAGCCACCGGGGAGCTGTTTTTT.

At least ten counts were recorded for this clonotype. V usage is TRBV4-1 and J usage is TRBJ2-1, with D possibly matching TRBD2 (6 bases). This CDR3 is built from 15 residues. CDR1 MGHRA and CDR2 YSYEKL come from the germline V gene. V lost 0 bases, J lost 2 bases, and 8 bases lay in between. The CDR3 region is CASSQEGGTYNEQFF. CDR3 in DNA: TGCGCCAGCAGCCAAGAGGGGGGAACCTACAATGAGCAGTTCTTC.

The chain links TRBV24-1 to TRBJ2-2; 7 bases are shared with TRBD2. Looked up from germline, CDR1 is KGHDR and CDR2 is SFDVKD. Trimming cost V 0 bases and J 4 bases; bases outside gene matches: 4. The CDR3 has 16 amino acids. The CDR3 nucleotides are TGTGCCACCAGTGATTTGCACGGGAGGAGCACCGGGGAGCTGTTTTTT. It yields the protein CATSDLHGRSTGELFF.

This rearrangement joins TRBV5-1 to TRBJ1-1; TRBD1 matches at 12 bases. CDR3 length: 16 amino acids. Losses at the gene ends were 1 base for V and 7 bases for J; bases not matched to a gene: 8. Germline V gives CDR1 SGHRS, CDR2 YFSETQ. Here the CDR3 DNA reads TGCGCCAGCAGCTTGATGGGGACAGGGGGCATCGGTGAAGCTTTCTTT. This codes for CASSLMGTGGIGEAFF.

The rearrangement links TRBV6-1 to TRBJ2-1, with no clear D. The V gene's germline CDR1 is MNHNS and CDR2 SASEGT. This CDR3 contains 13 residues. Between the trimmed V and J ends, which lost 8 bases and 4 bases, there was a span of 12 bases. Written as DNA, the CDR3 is TGTGCCAGCGCGAGCGCGGTATACAATGAGCAGTTCTTC. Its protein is CASASAVYNEQFF.

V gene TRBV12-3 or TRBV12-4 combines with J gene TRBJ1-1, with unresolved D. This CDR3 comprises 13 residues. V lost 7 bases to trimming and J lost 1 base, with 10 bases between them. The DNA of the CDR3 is TGTGCCAGCAATCCCACAGAGAACACTGAAGCTTTCTTT. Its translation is CASNPTENTEAFF.

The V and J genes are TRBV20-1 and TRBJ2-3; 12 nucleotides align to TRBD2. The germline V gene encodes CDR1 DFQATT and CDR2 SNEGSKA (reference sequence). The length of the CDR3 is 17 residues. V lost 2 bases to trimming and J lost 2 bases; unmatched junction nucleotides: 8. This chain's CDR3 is CSARTLAGGAVTDTQYF. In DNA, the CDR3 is TGCAGTGCTAGAACACTAGCGGGGGGAGCCGTCACAGATACGCAGTATTTT.